A single sample is the source of the 32 T cell receptor beta chains below, sequenced in a study of T cell changes during pregnancy in multiple sclerosis. TCRdb's copy holds only in-frame clones and misses some; the assay was immunoSEQ multiplex PCR. Found here are more than 9,000 clones, 85% to 90% of them singletons; the top ten hold 5.1%. The input for sequencing was CD8+ T cells from peripheral blood mononuclear cells, taken in the first trimester of pregnancy. The receptors shown here come from a female donor in good health, enrolled as a control in a pregnancy study.

The CDR3 bases are TGTGCCAGCAGCTTGTATACCTCGGGGGGATACACTGAAGCTTTCTTT. This translates into CASSLYTSGGYTEAFF. The chain carries TRBV5-6 and TRBJ1-1; a weak D match, TRBD1 (5 bases). The ends were cut back, 1 base at V and 3 bases at J, with 16 bases in the middle. The CDR3 length is 16 residues. Germline lookup yields CDR1 SGHDT and CDR2 YYEEEE. Together with reference TRBV5-6 and TRBJ1-1, the CDR3 gives the full variable domain: DAGVTQSPTHLIKTRGQQVTLRCSPKSGHDTVSWYQQALGQGPQFIFQYYEEEERQRGNFPDRFSGHQFPNYSSELNVNALLLGDSALYLCASSLYTSGGYTEAFFGQGTRLTVV.

The chain has TRBV5-1 and TRBJ2-5; 7 bases map to TRBD2. The CDR3 totals 15 residues. Trimming removed 3 bases from V and 7 bases from J; junction bases left unmatched: 12. Germline CDR1 and CDR2: SGHRS and YFSETQ. The CDR3 DNA is TGCGCCAGCAGCTCCTTTGTTCGGGGGGAGGGGACCCAGTACTTC. This sequence encodes CASSSFVRGEGTQYF. The variable domain in full, with the rest retrieved from reference TRBV5-1 and TRBJ2-5, is KAGVTQTPRYLIKTRGQQVTLSCSPISGHRSVSWYQQTPGQGLQFLFEYFSETQRNKGNFPGRFSGRQFSNSRSEMNVSTLELGDSALYLCASSSFVRGEGTQYFGPGTRLLVL.

The chain carries TRBV4-3 and TRBJ2-7, with TRBD1 identical over 8 bases. Per the germline V gene, CDR1 is LGHNA and CDR2 is YSLEER. Losses at the gene ends were 3 bases for V and 4 bases for J; bases not matched to a gene: 5. The CDR3 has 14 amino acids. CDR3 coding DNA: TGCGCCAGCAGCCAGGCGACAGGGGTGTACGAGCAGTACTTC. It encodes CASSQATGVYEQYF.

The gene calls are TRBV5-5 and TRBJ1-2; D remains unclear. Germline CDR1 and CDR2: SGHKS and YYEKEE (reference sequence). The CDR3 loop spans 13 amino acids. Trimming removed 5 bases from V and 4 bases from J, with 12 bases in between. CDR3 bases: TGTGCCAGCAGATCGGAGCGGGGCTATGGCTACACCTTC. As protein: CASRSERGYGYTF.

The chain is built from TRBV2 and TRBJ2-6; 8 bases are shared with TRBD1. Trimming cost V 6 bases and J 2 bases; bases outside gene matches: 9. This CDR3 has 17 residues. Germline lookup yields CDR1 SNHLY and CDR2 FYNNEI. CDR3 region: CASSGTGQSAGANVLTF. The CDR3 DNA reads TGTGCCAGCAGCGGGACAGGCCAATCCGCTGGGGCCAACGTCCTGACTTTC.

The chain combines TRBV6-4 with TRBJ2-5, with D tentatively TRBD1 (5 bases). CDR3 length: 15 amino acids. Between the trimmed V and J ends, which lost 3 bases and 1 base, there was a span of 12 bases. Germline V gene sequence: CDR1 MRHNA, CDR2 SNTAGT. CDR3 loop: CASSETAGFQETQYF. CDR3 sequence (DNA): TGTGCCAGCAGTGAGACAGCAGGGTTCCAAGAGACCCAGTACTTC.

V is TRBV30 and J is TRBJ1-2; TRBD1 matches at 9 bases. The CDR3 is 14 amino acids. J lost 6 bases, V lost 2 bases, and 7 bases had no gene match. In germline, CDR1 is GTSNPN, CDR2 SVGIG (reference sequence). The CDR3 DNA reads as TGTGCCTGGAGTACCGGGACAGGGATTAATGGCTACACCTTC. As protein: CAWSTGTGINGYTF.

The rearrangement uses TRBV9 and TRBJ2-7; TRBD2 agrees at 9 bases. Per germline, CDR1 SGDLS and CDR2 YYNGEE. With 4 bases clipped from V and 4 bases from J, the junction kept 6 bases outside the gene matches. This CDR3 region has 14 residues. CDR3 sequence (DNA): TGTGCCAGCAGCTCCGGCGGGGGGGGGTACGAGCAGTACTTC. Its translation is CASSSGGGGYEQYF.

The chain employs TRBV4-1 and TRBJ2-7; a possible D gene is TRBD2 (5 bases). Trimming shortened V by 1 base and J by 3 bases, and 7 bases separated the two germline ends. The germline gives CDR1 MGHRA, CDR2 YSYEKL. The CDR3 runs 13 residues. The CDR3 here is CASSQVRGYEQYF. The DNA of the CDR3 is TGCGCCAGCAGCCAAGTCCGGGGCTACGAGCAGTACTTC.

The chain recombines TRBV5-1 with TRBJ1-2; no definite D call. The V gene lost 2 bases and the J gene lost 8 bases, with 16 bases spanning the gap. Germline-derived CDR1 and CDR2 are SGHRS and YFSETQ. The CDR3 covers 14 residues. The CDR3 region is CASSFLRDGSGYTF. The CDR3 DNA reads as TGCGCCAGCAGCTTTCTAAGGGATGGGAGCGGCTACACCTTC.

This clone has more than one count but fewer than ten. The chain has TRBV30 and TRBJ1-5; no firm D call. Germline values: CDR1 GTSNPN, CDR2 SVGIG (reference sequence). The CDR3 loop spans 14 amino acids. V dropped 0 bases and J dropped 4 bases, with 10 bases sitting between them. In DNA form, the CDR3 reads TGTGCCTGGAGTGTAAATCAAGAGAATCAGCCCCAGCATTTT. This gives the protein CAWSVNQENQPQHF.

This chain links TRBV12-5 with TRBJ1-2; no clear D. The CDR3 contains 16 residues. V was cut by 2 bases and J by 4 bases, with 17 bases left in between. CDR1 is LGHNT and CDR2 is FRNRAP in the germline V gene. The CDR3 here is CASGLPRIESGYGYTF. Here the CDR3 DNA reads TGTGCTAGTGGTTTGCCAAGGATCGAGAGCGGCTATGGCTACACCTTC.

The chain joins TRBV4-1 to TRBJ1-5; D is perhaps TRBD1 (5 bases). The V and J ends lost 0 bases and 4 bases respectively, with 10 bases between them. This CDR3 contains 15 residues. The germline CDR1 and CDR2 sequences are MGHRA and YSYEKL. Here the CDR3 DNA reads TGCGCCAGCAGCCAAGATCATGGGGCAAATCAGCCCCAGCATTTT. Translation: CASSQDHGANQPQHF.

The rearrangement joins TRBV4-3 to TRBJ1-4, with 8 bases that match TRBD1. The J segment lost 11 bases and the V segment lost 1 base, leaving 12 bases of the junction unmatched. CDR1 is LGHNA and CDR2 is YSLEER in the germline V gene. The CDR3 is made up of 16 amino acids. The CDR3 nucleotides are TGCGCCAGCAGCCAAGGGCTCGGACAGGGTAGTCAGAAACTGTTTTTT. The encoded protein is CASSQGLGQGSQKLFF.

Here the CDR3 reads CASTGSYEQYF. Written as DNA, the CDR3 is TGTGCCAGCACCGGTTCCTACGAGCAGTACTTC. J is TRBJ2-7 and V is TRBV7-9, with no clear D. V was shortened by 7 bases and J by 1 base, with 5 bases between the two germline ends. CDR3 size: 11 residues. Germline-derived CDR1 and CDR2 are SEHNR and FQNEAQ (reference sequence).

The chain couples TRBV7-9 to TRBJ1-5; D may be TRBD1 (6 bases). The CDR3 extends over 15 amino acids. Germline V gene sequence: CDR1 SEHNR, CDR2 FQNEAQ (reference sequence). Trimming removed 4 bases at V and 0 bases at J, with 10 bases between. CDR3 sequence: CASSSGQYSNQPQHF. The DNA for the CDR3 is TGTGCCAGCAGCTCCGGACAGTATAGCAATCAGCCCCAGCATTTT.

This clone was observed a handful of times. The CDR3, as DNA: TGTGCCAGCAGCCTCTCGAACTCGAACACCGGGGAGCTGTTTTTT. Translation: CASSLSNSNTGELFF. The V gene is TRBV9, the J gene TRBJ2-2; D remains ambiguous. Germline V gene lookup returns CDR1 SGDLS and CDR2 YYNGEE. Deletions cut 4 bases from V and 0 bases from J, with 10 bases between. The CDR3 contains 15 residues.

A few counts support this clone. V is TRBV29-1 and J is TRBJ1-1, with 8 bases aligning to TRBD1. The V gene's germline CDR1 is SQVTM and CDR2 ANQGSEA. With V trimmed by 7 bases and J by 4 bases, 5 bases remained unmatched. This CDR3 is built from 12 residues. In DNA, the CDR3 is TGCAGCGCCCGGACAGGGAGCACTGAAGCTTTCTTT. This gives the protein CSARTGSTEAFF.

The chain carries TRBV9 and TRBJ2-7, with 7 bases aligning to TRBD1. Germline CDR1 reads SGDLS; CDR2 reads YYNGEE. The CDR3 loop spans 17 amino acids. V lost 3 bases to trimming and J lost 7 bases; unmatched junction nucleotides: 19. In DNA form, the CDR3 reads TGTGCCAGCAGCGCCCGGGACAGCTTCGTAATTGAAACGGAGCAGTACTTC. It translates to CASSARDSFVIETEQYF.

The chain links TRBV7-2 to TRBJ1-2; D not certain. The CDR3 sequence is 14 residues long. V lost 5 bases and J 5 bases, leaving 15 bases between the germline ends. Looked up from germline, CDR1 is SGHTA and CDR2 is FQGNSA. In nucleotides, the CDR3 is TGTGCCAGCAGCCCATCCCCAGGATCTTATGGCTACACCTTC. Translating gives CASSPSPGSYGYTF.

The chain combines TRBV6-4 with TRBJ2-2, with a tentative D call TRBD1 (6 bases). Deletions cut 4 bases from V and 1 base from J, with 7 bases between. The CDR3 is 14 amino acids. Per the germline V gene, CDR1 is MRHNA and CDR2 is SNTAGT. The CDR3 sequence: CASSGGQNTGELFF. Here the CDR3 DNA reads TGTGCCAGCAGTGGGGGACAGAACACCGGGGAGCTGTTTTTT.

This chain uses TRBV5-6 with TRBJ1-1, with TRBD1 matching 12 bases. Germline V lookup: CDR1 SGHDT, CDR2 YYEEEE. The CDR3 covers 17 residues. The junction had 10 bases not matched to a gene; V was cut back by 0 bases and J by 7 bases. CDR3 loop: CASSLVGLGQGAGEAFF. The DNA of the CDR3 is TGTGCCAGCAGCTTGGTCGGCTTGGGACAGGGGGCCGGTGAAGCTTTCTTT.

The J gene is TRBJ1-1, the V gene TRBV11-2; tentative D call: TRBD1 (5 bases). CDR3 length: 16 amino acids. The germline CDR1 and CDR2 sequences are SGHAT and FQNNGV. V was cut by 1 base and J by 1 base, with 13 bases left in between. CDR3: CASSLGGWGENTEAFF. CDR3 nucleotides: TGTGCCAGCAGCTTAGGGGGTTGGGGGGAGAACACTGAAGCTTTCTTT.

The rearrangement uses TRBV19 and TRBJ2-5, with 12 bases lining up with TRBD2. J gave up 3 bases and V 3 bases, and 5 bases lay outside the gene matches. CDR1 is LNHDA, CDR2 SQIVND, per germline (reference sequence). The CDR3 sequence is 16 residues long. The CDR3 nucleotides read TGTGCCAGTAGTATTGGGACTAGCGGGTCGGAAGAGACCCAGTACTTC. Translated: CASSIGTSGSEETQYF.

This rearrangement joins TRBV6-5 to TRBJ1-5, with D maybe TRBD1 (5 bases). V was trimmed by 7 bases and J by 2 bases, leaving 12 bases between them. There are 14 residues in the CDR3. Germline CDR1 MNHEY, CDR2 SVGAGI. CDR3 DNA: TGTGCCAGCAAATTGGGAGGGGGCAATCAGCCCCAGCATTTT. Encoded protein: CASKLGGGNQPQHF.

The count of this clone is one. The chain carries TRBV7-9 and TRBJ1-1; 8 positions match TRBD1. The V segment lost 5 bases and the J segment 3 bases; nucleotides outside the gene matches: 5. The germline V gene has CDR1 SEHNR and CDR2 FQNEAQ (reference sequence). CDR3 length: 14 amino acids. Written as DNA, the CDR3 is TGTGCCAGCAGCCAATCGACAGGGGACACTGAAGCTTTCTTT. Translated: CASSQSTGDTEAFF.

The chain employs TRBV10-3 and TRBJ2-7, with a tentative D call TRBD1 (5 bases). There are 14 residues in the CDR3. The germline V gene has CDR1 ENHRY and CDR2 SYGVKD. V gave up 7 bases and J gave up 1 base, with 14 bases separating them. This chain's CDR3 is CAITDSTQSYEQYF. In nucleotides, the CDR3 is TGTGCCATCACTGACAGTACCCAGTCCTACGAGCAGTACTTC.

This clone was found once. The gene calls are TRBV11-2 and TRBJ2-2; D is unresolved. V was clipped by 2 bases and J by 8 bases, with 3 bases between them. Looked up from germline, CDR1 is SGHAT and CDR2 is FQNNGV. The CDR3 consists of 11 residues. In DNA, the CDR3 is TGTGCCAGCAGCTTACTGGGGGAGCTGTTTTTT. Its protein is CASSLLGELFF.

This clone was seen a single time. V usage is TRBV5-6 and J usage is TRBJ2-3; D is unresolved. From germline, CDR1 is SGHDT and CDR2 YYEEEE. The CDR3 consists of 16 residues. The V end was cut by 0 bases, the J end by 1 base, with 12 bases between. The chain's CDR3 is CASSLVIDPGTDTQYF. The CDR3 bases are TGTGCCAGCAGCTTGGTAATTGATCCGGGCACAGATACGCAGTATTTT.

The chain employs TRBV7-3 and TRBJ2-5, with 7 bases lining up with TRBD1. This CDR3 is built from 16 residues. Germline trimming cut 5 bases from V and 2 bases from J; bases unmatched to any gene: 11. The V gene's germline CDR1 is SGHTA and CDR2 FQGTGA. The CDR3 sequence is CASSITGARAQETQYF. The CDR3 nucleotides read TGTGCCAGCAGCATCACAGGGGCGCGTGCTCAAGAGACCCAGTACTTC.

The chain has TRBV29-1 and TRBJ1-2, with D tentatively TRBD1 (6 bases). The CDR3 consists of 13 residues. Per germline, CDR1 SQVTM and CDR2 ANQGSEA. V dropped 3 bases and J dropped 4 bases, with 12 bases sitting between them. The DNA for the CDR3 is TGCAGCGTTGATGAGGGACAAATCTATGGCTACACCTTC. This gives the protein CSVDEGQIYGYTF.

This sequence joins TRBV11-2 and TRBJ2-3; tentatively, D is TRBD1 (5 bases). Between the trimmed V and J ends, which lost 1 base and 0 bases, there was a span of 11 bases. Germline values: CDR1 SGHAT, CDR2 FQNNGV. This CDR3 region has 16 residues. DNA of the CDR3: TGTGCCAGCAGCTTAGCCGCAGGGTATAGCACAGATACGCAGTATTTT. Its translation: CASSLAAGYSTDTQYF.